Shown below are 17 T cell receptor beta chains from a single sample sequenced in a study of neurological immune-mediated disorders. One entry per CDR3 protein results from TCRdb running MiXCR on the 5' RACE reads. The data hold around 65,000 distinct CDR3 sequences, with roughly 5% observed a single time. Sequencing was performed on PBMCs. The receptors were sampled from a human donor with multiple sclerosis. The donor label of this sample is uncertain.

The table lists this clonotype with many counts. A much larger clonotype is one base distant, so this may be a read error. This chain joins TRBV5-1 and TRBJ2-3; no clear D gene. CDR1 and CDR2 from the germline V gene are SGHRS and YFSETQ. V lost 1 base and J lost 1, with 1 base in between. The CDR3 spans 12 residues. CDR3 in DNA: TGCGCCAGCAGCTTGCGCACAGATACGCAGTATTTT. This sequence encodes CASSLRTDTQYF.

The table lists this clonotype with many counts. The V and J genes are TRBV9 and TRBJ2-1, with 10 nucleotides matching TRBD2. This CDR3 has 16 amino acids. Per germline, CDR1 SGDLS and CDR2 YYNGEE. Losses at the gene ends were 0 bases for V and 6 bases for J; bases not matched to a gene: 6. The CDR3 is CASSVATAGGINEQFF. The CDR3, as DNA: TGTGCCAGCAGCGTAGCTACAGCGGGGGGGATCAATGAGCAGTTCTTC.

This clonotype was observed at least ten times. This chain connects TRBV7-9 to TRBJ2-7; D is perhaps TRBD2 (5 bases). This CDR3 contains 15 residues. Trimming removed 4 bases from V and 8 bases from J, with 21 bases in between. Germline lookup yields CDR1 SEHNR and CDR2 FQNEAQ (reference sequence). This CDR3 reads CASSSHRALASKQYF. CDR3 nucleotides: TGTGCCAGCAGCTCCCATCGAGCCCTAGCCTCCAAGCAGTACTTC.

The sample holds many counts of this clonotype. The chain couples TRBV14 to TRBJ2-1; TRBD2 aligns across 9 bases. CDR1 is SGHDN and CDR2 is FVKESK in the germline V gene. The trim removed 1 base at V and 4 bases at J, leaving 5 bases unmatched. CDR3 length equals 16 residues. Here the CDR3 DNA reads TGTGCCAGCAGCCAAGTCGACACTAGCGGGTACAATGAGCAGTTCTTC. It yields the protein CASSQVDTSGYNEQFF.

This chain joins TRBV20-1 and TRBJ1-1; D might be TRBD1 (5 bases). The CDR3 has 13 residues. V lost 5 bases to trimming and J lost 0 bases, with 10 bases between them. Germline CDR1 reads DFQATT; CDR2 reads SNEGSKA (reference sequence). DNA of the CDR3: TGCAGTGCTCCCAGACAGTTGAACACTGAAGCTTTCTTT. Its protein is CSAPRQLNTEAFF.

At least ten counts were recorded for this clonotype. The chain links TRBV5-1 to TRBJ1-1; D perhaps matches TRBD1 (5 bases). Trimming removed 1 base at V and 6 bases at J, with 16 bases between. The CDR3 spans 15 residues. In germline, CDR1 is SGHRS, CDR2 YFSETQ. The CDR3 loop reads CASSLFGGGDPEAFF. The CDR3 coding sequence is TGCGCCAGCAGCTTGTTTGGGGGTGGGGACCCTGAAGCTTTCTTT. Together with reference TRBV5-1 and TRBJ1-1, the CDR3 gives the full variable domain: KAGVTQTPRYLIKTRGQQVTLSCSPISGHRSVSWYQQTPGQGLQFLFEYFSETQRNKGNFPGRFSGRQFSNSRSEMNVSTLELGDSALYLCASSLFGGGDPEAFFGQGTRLTVV.

This clonotype was counted many times. This chain connects TRBV5-5 to TRBJ2-7; the match to TRBD2 covers 12 bases. The CDR3 length is 17 residues. Per germline, CDR1 SGHKS and CDR2 YYEKEE (reference sequence). V lost 4 bases and J lost 5; bases outside the gene matches: 13. CDR3 sequence reads: CASSVARATSGGHEQYF. DNA of the CDR3: TGTGCCAGCAGCGTGGCGCGGGCGACTAGCGGGGGACACGAGCAGTACTTC. Variable domain in full (rest from reference TRBV5-5 and TRBJ2-7): DAGVTQSPTHLIKTRGQQVTLRCSPISGHKSVSWYQQVLGQGPQFIFQYYEKEERGRGNFPDRFSARQFPNYSSELNVNALLLGDSALYLCASSVARATSGGHEQYFGPGTRLTVT.

This clonotype was picked up many times. The genes are TRBV6-6 and TRBJ2-7, with 7 bases matching TRBD1. V lost 4 bases to trimming and J lost 4 bases; unmatched junction nucleotides: 7. This CDR3 has 14 amino acids. Germline V CDR1 and CDR2: MNHNY, SVGAGI (reference sequence). Here the CDR3 reads CASSSPGQRYEQYF. The CDR3 coding sequence is TGTGCCAGCAGTTCCCCGGGACAGCGTTACGAGCAGTACTTC.

Ten or more counts support this clonotype. This chain connects TRBV29-1 to TRBJ2-1, with 10 bases matching TRBD1. The ends lost 3 bases at V and 7 bases at J; junction bases unmatched: 6. In germline, CDR1 is SQVTM, CDR2 ANQGSEA. The CDR3 is made up of 14 amino acids. The chain's CDR3 is CSVETGGFINEQFF. CDR3 DNA: TGCAGCGTTGAGACAGGGGGCTTTATAAATGAGCAGTTCTTC.

This clonotype showed up many times. This chain links TRBV29-1 with TRBJ2-1; 11 bases agree with TRBD1. The V gene's germline CDR1 is SQVTM and CDR2 ANQGSEA. Unmatched junction bases numbered 5, after V lost 6 bases and J lost 4 bases. This CDR3 is built from 14 residues. CDR3 sequence (DNA): TGCAGCGTCGAAAGGGACAGGGGGTACAATGAGCAGTTCTTC. Protein sequence: CSVERDRGYNEQFF.

In its sample, this clonotype was seen many times. The rearrangement joins TRBV19 to TRBJ2-2; D may be TRBD1 (6 bases). The CDR3 is made up of 13 amino acids. With 9 bases removed from V and 6 bases from J, the gap between germline ends came to 14 bases. Per germline, CDR1 LNHDA and CDR2 SQIVND (reference sequence). The CDR3 DNA is TGTGCCAGCAGAGACAGGTATTCCGGGGAGCTGTTTTTT. As protein: CASRDRYSGELFF.

V usage is TRBV5-1 and J usage is TRBJ2-3, with 7 nucleotides matching TRBD2. CDR1 is SGHRS and CDR2 is YFSETQ in the germline V gene. The J segment lost 6 bases and the V segment lost 2 bases, leaving 12 bases of the junction unmatched. The CDR3 loop spans 16 amino acids. This chain's CDR3 is CASSFAGTGGVDTQYF. The CDR3 DNA sequence: TGCGCCAGCAGCTTCGCCGGGACTGGGGGGGTGGATACGCAGTATTTT.

This clonotype was observed many times. The J gene is TRBJ1-2, the V gene TRBV7-9, with D possibly TRBD1 on 5 matching bases. Germline V CDR1 and CDR2: SEHNR, FQNEAQ (reference sequence). Trimming removed 10 bases at V and 0 bases at J, with 12 bases between. This CDR3 has 13 residues. The CDR3 nucleotides read TGTGCCACCGGACAACTAGCTAACTATGGCTACACCTTC. It specifies CATGQLANYGYTF.

This clonotype has ten or more counts. The chain combines TRBV7-2 with TRBJ1-2, with a weak D call TRBD1 (5 bases). Germline loops: CDR1 SGHTA, CDR2 FQGNSA. V was shortened by 2 bases and J by 0 bases, with 16 bases between the two germline ends. The CDR3 has 17 amino acids. CDR3 in amino acids: CASSLSVETAANYGYTF. Written as DNA, the CDR3 is TGTGCCAGCAGCTTATCAGTTGAGACAGCAGCTAACTATGGCTACACCTTC.

This clonotype was counted ten times or more. The chain recombines TRBV15 with TRBJ1-1; the D is unclear. Looked up from germline, CDR1 is LNHNV and CDR2 is YYDKDF (reference sequence). CDR3 length: 13 amino acids. V was trimmed by 5 bases and J by 0 bases, leaving 7 bases between them. The DNA for the CDR3 is TGTGCCACCAGCGGTGGGGTGAACACTGAAGCTTTCTTT. It specifies CATSGGVNTEAFF.

This clonotype was detected many times. J is TRBJ2-2 and V is TRBV5-1, with D hard to call. Germline CDR1 and CDR2: SGHRS and YFSETQ. Trimming took off 4 bases at V and 1 base at J, with 11 bases between the two ends. This CDR3 spans 15 amino acids. The CDR3: CASSQGRLNTGELFF. CDR3 DNA sequence: TGCGCCAGCAGCCAAGGACGCCTGAACACCGGGGAGCTGTTTTTT.

This clonotype was detected many times. The chain is built from TRBV20-1 and TRBJ2-1; 13 nucleotides line up with TRBD2. This CDR3 contains 13 residues. Germline assignment: CDR1 DFQATT and CDR2 SNEGSKA (reference sequence). V was clipped by 7 bases and J by 7 bases; unmatched bases: 4. CDR3 sequence (DNA): TGCAGTGGGACTAGCGGGGGTTGGAATGAGCAGTTCTTC. Amino acid sequence: CSGTSGGWNEQFF.